This TCR beta chain was sequenced in a study of Ad26.COV2.S vaccination and SARS-CoV-2 variants. Study in general: Into the muscle, Ad26.COV2.S was dosed once or twice, 56 days apart. Notes on the study in general: Breadth of non-spike TCRs did not differ between vaccinees and placebo recipients.

Treatment: some 19 received Ad26.COV2.S at low or high dose, single or two shots; 5 received placebo; per-sample allocation not given. Collection of the samples took place on day 63 after the first injection of vaccine or placebo. Boston supplied an adult donor aged 18-55 years. Clones were read by immunoSEQ multiplex PCR, and TCRdb kept only the in-frame ones, dropping some. The data show 380,000 or so clones, roughly 80% seen once. There are 12 residues in the CDR3. V shed 3 bases and J shed 5 bases, with 3 bases lying between them. Germline V gives CDR1 KGHDR, CDR2 SFDVKD. Concerning this clone itself: The antigen is not known.

The sequence derives from a person aged 18-65 years who received the Ad26.COV2.S COVID-19 vaccine or a placebo. The chain joins TRBV24-1 to TRBJ2-2, with D hard to call. The sample here was peripheral blood, taken in a trial of Ad26.COV2.S vaccine versus placebo. CDR3 sequence: CATSDRTGELFF. CDR3 DNA: TGTGCCACCAGTGATAGGACCGGGGAGCTGTTTTTT.